The next 24 T cell receptor beta chains were all read from a single sample in a study of blood T cell repertoires in COVID-19. Method: immunoSEQ multiplex PCR; TCRdb's copy keeps in-frame clones and lacks some. The profile covers a few hundred thousand clones, with more than 80% appearing a single time and roughly 6.3% taken by the ten largest. Sequences were obtained from peripheral blood. The receptors were sampled from a woman aged 50 to 60 with COVID-19, enrolled during active disease.

CDR3 sequence (DNA): TGTGCCAGCAGCCAGGGCATGGACAGATTTTATGGCTACACCTTC. It specifies CASSQGMDRFYGYTF. V is TRBV28 and J is TRBJ1-2; tentatively, D is TRBD1 (6 bases). The CDR3 contains 15 residues. V dropped 6 bases and J dropped 5 bases, with 19 bases sitting between them. Germline V gene lookup returns CDR1 MDHEN and CDR2 SYDVKM.

The rearrangement uses TRBV18 and TRBJ2-2; 8 nucleotides agree with TRBD1. CDR3 size: 17 residues. V was pared by 5 bases and J by 4 bases, with 12 bases of the junction left unmatched. CDR1 and CDR2 from the germline V gene are KGHSH and LQKENI. The CDR3 loop reads CASSSRDRTLVTGELFF. The CDR3 DNA sequence: TGTGCCAGCTCATCCCGGGACAGGACCCTTGTCACCGGGGAGCTGTTTTTT.

The chain joins TRBV7-9 to TRBJ1-3, with D possibly matching TRBD1 (5 bases). The CDR3 totals 15 residues. The V and J ends lost 3 bases and 3 bases respectively, with 12 bases between them. The germline V gene has CDR1 SEHNR and CDR2 FQNEAQ (reference sequence). CDR3 nucleotide sequence: TGTGCCAGCAGCTTTTGGACAACAGTTGGAAACACCATATATTTT. The encoded protein is CASSFWTTVGNTIYF.

This clone has just a few counts. The chain links TRBV28 to TRBJ1-5; D unclear. This CDR3 has 13 residues. CDR1 and CDR2 (germline): MDHEN, SYDVKM. Trimming pared 6 bases from V and 0 bases from J, leaving 6 bases between. The CDR3 nucleotides read TGTGCCAGCAGCTTCTATAGCAATCAGCCCCAGCATTTT. Translated, it gives CASSFYSNQPQHF.

The gene calls are TRBV6-2 or TRBV6-3 and TRBJ2-7, with 9 positions matching TRBD2. The CDR3 is 14 amino acids. Per the germline V gene, CDR1 is MNHEY and CDR2 is SVGEGT. V shed 6 bases and J 3 bases; nucleotides not matched to a gene: 6. The CDR3, as DNA: TGTGCCAGCAGATACGGACTAGCGAGCTACGAGCAGTACTTC. Translated, it gives CASRYGLASYEQYF.

The genes are TRBV19 and TRBJ1-2, with a weak D call TRBD1 (6 bases). CDR3 size: 13 residues. CDR1 is LNHDA, CDR2 SQIVND, per germline (reference sequence). With 6 bases removed from V and 4 bases from J, the gap between germline ends came to 12 bases. CDR3 sequence reads: CASSLGQTYGYTF. CDR3 DNA sequence: TGTGCCAGTAGCCTCGGACAGACCTATGGCTACACCTTC. Supplemented by reference TRBV19 and TRBJ1-2, the full variable domain reads DGGITQSPKYLFRKEGQNVTLSCEQNLNHDAMYWYRQDPGQGLRLIYYSQIVNDFQKGDIAEGYSVSREKKESFPLTVTSAQKNPTAFYLCASSLGQTYGYTFGSGTRLTVV.

V and J are TRBV21-1 and TRBJ2-4; the table gives TRBD2 as D, unverified against the DNA. TRBV21-1 is termed a pseudogene. CDR3 length equals 16 residues. CDR3 nucleotides: TGTGCCAGCAGCAAAGTGGGGGGTGGTCCAAAAAACATTCAGTACTTC. Amino acid sequence: CASSKVGGGPKNIQYF.

This chain connects TRBV6-2 or TRBV6-3 to TRBJ1-1; D is undetermined. Germline V gene lookup returns CDR1 MNHEY and CDR2 SVGEGT. This CDR3 spans 17 amino acids. V dropped 0 bases and J dropped 6 bases, with 20 bases sitting between them. CDR3 protein: CASSYSTTWRVLSEAFF. In nucleotides, the CDR3 is TGTGCCAGCAGTTACTCGACCACGTGGCGGGTATTGTCTGAAGCTTTCTTT.

The chain has TRBV16 and TRBJ2-3; 7 nucleotides align to TRBD1. J lost 0 bases, V lost 4 bases, and 7 bases had no gene match. This CDR3 contains 16 residues. CDR1 is KGHSY, CDR2 FQNENV, per germline. The CDR3 spells CASSRQTGSSTDTQYF. CDR3 coding DNA: TGTGCCAGCAGCCGACAGACAGGGTCGAGCACAGATACGCAGTATTTT.

V usage is TRBV9 and J usage is TRBJ2-7, with TRBD2 matching 8 bases. This CDR3 is built from 15 residues. J was trimmed by 6 bases and V by 1 base; bases with no gene match: 9. Germline V gene data show CDR1 as SGDLS and CDR2 as YYNGEE. The CDR3: CASSVKAAGATEQYF. For the CDR3, the DNA is TGTGCCAGCAGCGTAAAAGCAGCGGGAGCCACCGAGCAGTACTTC.

This clone showed up just once. The chain joins TRBV2 to TRBJ2-7; TRBD2 matches 14 bases. This CDR3 contains 18 residues. The germline gives CDR1 SNHLY, CDR2 FYNNEI. Trimming cost V 5 bases and J 0 bases; bases outside gene matches: 9. The CDR3 reads CASSFDPGLAGVSYEQYF. DNA of the CDR3: TGTGCCAGCAGTTTTGATCCGGGACTAGCGGGAGTCTCCTACGAGCAGTACTTC.

The V gene is TRBV5-1, the J gene TRBJ2-5; 8 bases map to TRBD1. Germline CDR1 and CDR2: SGHRS and YFSETQ. There are 15 residues in the CDR3. Trimming took 0 bases from V and 4 from J; bases not matched to a gene: 5. In DNA form, the CDR3 reads TGCGCCAGCAGCTTGGATCAGGGGGCAATAGAGACCCAGTACTTC. As protein: CASSLDQGAIETQYF.

The V gene is TRBV5-1, the J gene TRBJ2-1; 7 positions agree with TRBD2. The CDR3 is made up of 15 amino acids. V lost 2 bases to trimming and J lost 3 bases; unmatched junction nucleotides: 5. CDR1 is SGHRS, CDR2 YFSETQ, per germline. The CDR3 spells CASSLQRGSYNEQFF. CDR3 DNA: TGCGCCAGCAGCTTACAGCGCGGGAGCTACAATGAGCAGTTCTTC.

This clone was counted a few times. The rearrangement uses TRBV15 and TRBJ2-7; the match to TRBD2 covers 11 bases. CDR3 size: 15 residues. The ends lost 4 bases at V and 4 bases at J; junction bases unmatched: 6. Germline values: CDR1 LNHNV, CDR2 YYDKDF (reference sequence). DNA for the CDR3: TGTGCCACCAGCAAGCTAGCGGGAGGAGGTTACGAGCAGTACTTC. It yields the protein CATSKLAGGGYEQYF.

The V and J genes are TRBV27 and TRBJ1-2, with 9 bases identical to TRBD1. The germline V gene encodes CDR1 MNHEY and CDR2 SMNVEV (reference sequence). This CDR3 region has 14 residues. Trimming at V came to 5 bases and at J to 6 bases, leaving 7 bases not matched to a gene. This chain's CDR3 is CASSTGTGLNGYTF. Written as DNA, the CDR3 is TGTGCCAGCAGTACCGGGACAGGGCTAAATGGCTACACCTTC.

The V gene is TRBV11-2, the J gene TRBJ1-6, with unresolved D. CDR1 is SGHAT and CDR2 is FQNNGV in the germline V gene. The CDR3 runs 15 residues. The germline V and J ends were trimmed by 5 bases and 7 bases, with 15 bases remaining between them. CDR3 residues: CASSPLAGRNSPLHF. The CDR3 bases are TGTGCCAGCAGCCCCCTTGCGGGGAGAAATTCACCCCTCCACTTT.

This clone occurred once. The chain is built from TRBV6-5 and TRBJ2-7; 7 bases are shared with TRBD2. Unmatched junction bases numbered 8, after V lost 3 bases and J lost 6 bases. Germline V gene sequence: CDR1 MNHEY, CDR2 SVGAGI. The CDR3 covers 14 residues. CDR3 sequence (DNA): TGTGCCAGCAGTTATAGCCGGGGGGACTTCGAGCAGTACTTC. Amino acids: CASSYSRGDFEQYF.

This chain connects TRBV19 to TRBJ1-4; 8 bases agree with TRBD1. Germline loops: CDR1 LNHDA, CDR2 SQIVND (reference sequence). With V trimmed by 5 bases and J by 8 bases, 10 bases remained unmatched. The CDR3 totals 15 residues. In DNA, the CDR3 is TGTGCCAGTAGTCTCTCCGCGACAGGGGTCGAAAAACTGTTTTTT. Encoded protein: CASSLSATGVEKLFF.

The V gene is TRBV6-6, the J gene TRBJ1-1; a possible D gene is TRBD1 (6 bases). Germline V gives CDR1 MNHNY, CDR2 SVGAGI (reference sequence). There are 15 residues in the CDR3. V was shortened by 5 bases and J by 0 bases, with 13 bases between the two germline ends. CDR3 protein: CASSKVQGLNTEAFF. CDR3 DNA sequence: TGTGCCAGCAGTAAAGTACAGGGCTTGAACACTGAAGCTTTCTTT.

V and J are TRBV6-5 and TRBJ2-7; 8 bases line up with TRBD2. The ends lost 7 bases at V and 5 bases at J; junction bases unmatched: 7. CDR1 and CDR2 (germline): MNHEY, SVGAGI. The CDR3 has 13 amino acids. The CDR3 here is CASTREGQHEQYF. CDR3 in DNA: TGTGCCAGCACACGGGAGGGCCAACACGAGCAGTACTTC.

The chain links TRBV29-1 to TRBJ2-1; tentatively, D is TRBD2 (6 bases). CDR1 is SQVTM, CDR2 ANQGSEA, per germline. This CDR3 has 15 amino acids. V was clipped by 2 bases and J by 0 bases, with 11 bases between them. CDR3 in DNA: TGCAGCGTTGAACCGACGGGGGTCTCCTACAATGAGCAGTTCTTC. Protein: CSVEPTGVSYNEQFF.

The CDR3 region is CASSPGTGVPRDGTEAFF. The CDR3 coding sequence is TGTGCCAGCTCACCTGGGACAGGGGTCCCTCGGGATGGCACTGAAGCTTTCTTT. This chain uses TRBV18 with TRBJ1-1; 10 bases agree with TRBD1. The CDR3 is made up of 18 amino acids. Germline V CDR1 and CDR2: KGHSH, LQKENI. V lost 3 bases, J lost 4 bases, and 14 bases stayed unmatched. Full variable domain (remainder filled in from reference TRBV18 and TRBJ1-1): NAGVMQNPRHLVRRRGQEARLRCSPMKGHSHVYWYRQLPEEGLKFMVYLQKENIIDESGMPKERFSAEFPKEGPSILRIQQVVRGDSAAYFCASSPGTGVPRDGTEAFFGQGTRLTVV.

The chain links TRBV3-1 (or the pseudogene TRBV3-2) to TRBJ2-3; 8 bases map to TRBD2. Trimming cost V 1 base and J 2 bases; bases outside gene matches: 5. The CDR3 loop spans 16 amino acids. Germline assignment: CDR1 LGHDT and CDR2 YNNKEL (reference sequence). CDR3 sequence (DNA): TGTGCCAGCAGCCAAGCACTGGGACTAGACACAGATACGCAGTATTTT. It translates to CASSQALGLDTDTQYF.

V gene TRBV7-9 combines with J gene TRBJ2-1; TRBD2 matches 10 bases. Germline V gene lookup returns CDR1 SEHNR and CDR2 FQNEAQ (reference sequence). V gave up 1 base and J gave up 6 bases; unmatched junction bases: 6. The CDR3 length is 16 residues. The CDR3 DNA reads TGTGCCAGCAGCTTAGATCTAGCGGGAGCTGCCAATGAGCAGTTCTTC. This sequence encodes CASSLDLAGAANEQFF.